This section outlines one TCR beta chain sequence together with its context. This clone was seen more than once but under ten times. Its antigen specificity is not known. Base qualities are not at hand, and no much larger clone is one base apart. The source of the sample is a study of PD-1 blockade in classical Hodgkin lymphoma (dated by TCRdb to between 2020 and 2021). In the study overall: Nivolumab dosing was 3 mg/kg intravenously every 2 weeks, continuing until either disease progression or unacceptable toxicity. The study used CyTOF and TCR beta sequencing to define a peripheral blood immune signature of response to PD-1 blockade in classical Hodgkin lymphoma. Points the paper makes about the study in general: Only a single clinical trial cohort was studied, and what caused the repertoire differences, possibly disease activity or prior therapy, remained undefined. Patients starting nivolumab less than 1 year after ASCT had lower diversity and were excluded from later analyses to avoid confounding by immune reconstitution. Trial patients achieving complete response had baseline diversity similar to newly diagnosed patients, whereas partial responders and progressors had significantly lower diversity. By C4D1, a significant rise was seen in CD4+ TCR diversity but not in CD8+ TCR diversity (p=0.0027 vs p=0.16), and the rise was most apparent among complete responders (p=0.02). Baseline TCR diversity was reported to be lower in newly diagnosed patients than in healthy donors and to be lower still in relapsed/refractory patients.

Sample time point, as interpreted from the label and publication: cycle 4 day 1 (C4D1), after less than seven weeks of nivolumab. Relapse after autologous stem cell transplantation had occurred in all trial patients, and cohorts A, B and C were distinguished by prior brentuximab vedotin exposure. The trial cohort included more than 55 patients with relapsed/refractory classical Hodgkin lymphoma, and each patient had a best overall response of complete response, partial response or progressive disease. Trial patients were treated with single-agent nivolumab in the multi-cohort phase II CheckMate 205 trial. An independent review committee assessed best overall response using the 2007 International Working Group response criteria. Trial PBMCs were obtained immediately prior to nivolumab initiation (C1D1) and on therapy at cycle 2 day 1 and cycle 4 day 1. Peripheral blood was collected in 8 mL Vacutainer Cell Preparation Tubes, from which PBMCs were isolated by centrifugation and then cryopreserved.

The Qiagen DNeasy kit was used to extract genomic DNA both from unsorted PBMCs and from the negatively selected CD4+ and CD8+ fractions. TCR beta CDR3 regions were subjected to amplification by immunoSEQ multiplex PCR with primers that anneal to V and J segments. A synthetic immune receptor repertoire was used to minimize amplification bias, and any remaining bias was removed computationally after sequencing. Per the source publication's procedure: Repertoire diversity was quantified as the Shannon entropy index using custom Python scripts. Unsorted, CD4+ and CD8+ repertoires were analyzed separately, except for combined analyses in which CD4+ and CD8+ sequences were merged in silico. A clone counted as expanded when the clone's frequency after treatment rose at least 2-fold relative to C1D1, and clones undetected at baseline were given a pseudocount of 0.5. Clones with 0 or 1 copy at C1D1 were classified as singleton clones, and clones with 2 or more copies were classified as non-singleton clones. Clones expanded in unsorted samples were assigned a CD4+, CD8+ or unknown annotation through matching of protein sequences in sorted samples from the same patient. Wilcoxon tests on paired samples were used to test changes in diversity from C1D1 to C4D1. TCRdb limited this immuneACCESS table to in-frame rearrangements with V and J called. A share of clones is missing; checked studies link under half to unresolved V genes, and the rest is unexplained. From that table come the V and J calls and clone size; the DNA was used to work out D and trimming. The sample profile shows over 15,000 clones; roughly 85% of them were found once. Approximately 13% of the sample comes from the top ten.

Sample: peripheral blood mononuclear cells (PBMCs), taken before the fourth cycle of nivolumab. This TCR derives from a human donor with classical Hodgkin lymphoma.

The CDR3 reads CASSITGVGEQYF. The nucleotide sequence reads TGCGCCAGCAGCATAACAGGGGTGGGCGAGCAGTACTTC. The sequence joins TRBV5-1 to TRBJ2-7; the junction holds 7 bases that match TRBD1. Trimming leaves V shorter by 4 bases and J shorter by 6 bases, with the junction holding 7 bases beyond the gene matches. The germline V gene supplies CDR1 SGHRS and CDR2 YFSETQ. The CDR3 spans 13 residues, from the cysteine through the phenylalanine. Of all the DNA, just the CDR3 is kept, 39 bases in frame from base 1.